These 22 T cell receptor beta chains came from one sample sequenced in a study of blood T cell repertoires in COVID-19. TCRdb's copy holds only in-frame clones and misses some; the assay was immunoSEQ multiplex PCR. The sample has hundreds of thousands of clones; roughly 86% are singletons. The source material was peripheral blood. These receptors originate from a human donor in a cohort sampled during active COVID-19.

V and J are TRBV6-5 and TRBJ2-7; the D is unclear. The V end was cut by 8 bases, the J end by 4 bases, with 12 bases between. CDR3 size: 12 residues. Germline V gives CDR1 MNHEY, CDR2 SVGAGI. The CDR3 loop is CASSPSDYEQYF. As DNA, the CDR3 is TGTGCCAGCTCCCCTTCAGATTACGAGCAGTACTTC.

This sequence joins TRBV7-2 and TRBJ2-5; the match to TRBD1 covers 7 bases. CDR3 length equals 16 residues. Germline trimming cut 4 bases from V and 1 base from J; bases unmatched to any gene: 9. CDR1 is SGHTA and CDR2 is FQGNSA in the germline V gene. Here the CDR3 reads CASSSTQGFPQETQYF. In DNA form, the CDR3 reads TGTGCCAGCAGCTCGACACAGGGGTTCCCCCAAGAGACCCAGTACTTC. Full variable domain (missing parts from reference TRBV7-2 and TRBJ2-5): GAGVSQSPSNKVTEKGKDVELRCDPISGHTALYWYRQSLGQGLEFLIYFQGNSAPDKSGLPSDRFSAERTGGSVSTLTIQRTQQEDSAVYLCASSSTQGFPQETQYFGPGTRLLVL.

The chain links TRBV28 to TRBJ2-3, with 7 bases lining up with TRBD2. With 6 bases clipped from V and 5 bases from J, the junction kept 14 bases outside the gene matches. The CDR3 contains 16 residues. Germline loops: CDR1 MDHEN, CDR2 SYDVKM. Here the CDR3 reads CASSPGLGRKKDTQYF. The CDR3 DNA is TGTGCCAGCAGCCCAGGACTAGGGAGGAAGAAAGATACGCAGTATTTT. The full variable domain, in which reference TRBV28 and TRBJ2-3 provide the parts outside the CDR3, is DVKVTQSSRYLVKRTGEKVFLECVQDMDHENMFWYRQDPGLGLRLIYFSYDVKMKEKGDIPEGYSVSREKKERFSLILESASTNQTSMYLCASSPGLGRKKDTQYFGPGTRLTVL.

The count of this clone is one. The gene calls are TRBV5-4 and TRBJ2-7; 12 positions agree with TRBD1. The CDR3 runs to 20 residues. CDR1 is SGHNT and CDR2 is YYREEE in the germline V gene (reference sequence). J gave up 1 base and V 4 bases, and 18 bases lay outside the gene matches. This chain's CDR3 is CASSPWSRDRGRTRSYEQYF. CDR3 sequence (DNA): TGTGCCAGCAGCCCCTGGAGCCGGGACAGGGGGCGAACTAGGTCCTACGAGCAGTACTTC. Looking up the rest from reference TRBV5-4 and TRBJ2-7 gives the full variable domain: ETGVTQSPTHLIKTRGQQVTLRCSSQSGHNTVSWYQQALGQGPQFIFQYYREEENGRGNFPPRFSGLQFPNYSSELNVNALELDDSALYLCASSPWSRDRGRTRSYEQYFGPGTRLTVT.

The chain is built from TRBV19 and TRBJ2-3; D ambiguous. Germline V gene data show CDR1 as LNHDA and CDR2 as SQIVND (reference sequence). The CDR3 length is 13 residues. V was clipped by 2 bases and J by 3 bases, with 6 bases between them. CDR3 sequence reads: CASSILFTDTQYF. DNA for the CDR3: TGTGCCAGTAGTATACTTTTTACAGATACGCAGTATTTT.

The rearrangement uses TRBV4-3 and TRBJ1-1; D gene uncertain. With 4 bases removed from V and 0 bases from J, the gap between germline ends came to 12 bases. Germline V gene lookup returns CDR1 LGHNA and CDR2 YSLEER. The CDR3 covers 15 residues. As DNA, the CDR3 is TGCGCCAGCAGCCCCCAGGCAAACCTGAACACTGAAGCTTTCTTT. Residues: CASSPQANLNTEAFF.

This clone was seen a single time. The rearrangement joins TRBV18 to TRBJ1-1; D may be TRBD1 (5 bases). CDR1 and CDR2 from the germline V gene are KGHSH and LQKENI. This CDR3 region has 15 residues. V was cut by 3 bases and J by 8 bases, with 19 bases left in between. The chain's CDR3 is CASSPPGGSFYEAFF. CDR3 sequence (DNA): TGTGCCAGCTCACCCCCCGGGGGGTCGTTCTACGAAGCTTTCTTT. The full variable domain, completed using reference TRBV18 and TRBJ1-1, is NAGVMQNPRHLVRRRGQEARLRCSPMKGHSHVYWYRQLPEEGLKFMVYLQKENIIDESGMPKERFSAEFPKEGPSILRIQQVVRGDSAAYFCASSPPGGSFYEAFFGQGTRLTVV.

The chain links TRBV7-2 to TRBJ1-1; no firm D call. The CDR3 runs 14 residues. Trimming removed 4 bases at V and 1 base at J, with 10 bases between. Germline V gene lookup returns CDR1 SGHTA and CDR2 FQGNSA. The CDR3 DNA reads TGTGCCAGCAGCTACGGACTGACGAACACTGAAGCTTTCTTT. Encoded protein: CASSYGLTNTEAFF.

This chain links TRBV18 with TRBJ2-5, with TRBD1 matching 7 bases. Per the germline V gene, CDR1 is KGHSH and CDR2 is LQKENI. The CDR3 loop spans 15 amino acids. V was pared by 2 bases and J by 2 bases, with 5 bases of the junction left unmatched. The CDR3 DNA is TGTGCCAGCTCACCAAGACAGGGTATTCAAGAGACCCAGTACTTC. It encodes CASSPRQGIQETQYF. Based on the CDR3 plus reference TRBV18 and TRBJ2-5, the full variable domain is NAGVMQNPRHLVRRRGQEARLRCSPMKGHSHVYWYRQLPEEGLKFMVYLQKENIIDESGMPKERFSAEFPKEGPSILRIQQVVRGDSAAYFCASSPRQGIQETQYFGPGTRLLVL.

The chain employs TRBV19 and TRBJ2-2; 10 bases line up with TRBD2. The germline CDR1 and CDR2 sequences are LNHDA and SQIVND (reference sequence). This CDR3 region has 15 residues. V trimming: 6 bases; J trimming: 4 bases; junction bases outside the gene matches: 5. CDR3 coding DNA: TGTGCCAGTAGACTAGCGGGGACAATCACCGGGGAGCTGTTTTTT. Its translation is CASRLAGTITGELFF.

This clone was observed a single time. J is TRBJ2-3 and V is TRBV6-5; D is unclear. The CDR3 loop spans 14 amino acids. Germline CDR1 reads MNHEY; CDR2 reads SVGAGI. Trimming removed 6 bases from V and 3 bases from J, with 13 bases in between. The CDR3 protein is CASSPLPDTDTQYF. The CDR3 nucleotides are TGTGCCAGCAGCCCCCTCCCAGATACAGATACGCAGTATTTT.

This sequence joins TRBV11-3 and TRBJ2-7; D is unclear. CDR1 and CDR2 from the germline V gene are SGHNT and YENEEA. This CDR3 comprises 12 residues. With 1 base removed from V and 4 bases from J, the gap between germline ends came to 5 bases. CDR3 in amino acids: CASSLAGYEQYF. For the CDR3, the DNA is TGTGCCAGCAGCTTAGCCGGGTACGAGCAGTACTTC. The full variable domain, rest sourced from reference TRBV11-3 and TRBJ2-7, is EAGVVQSPRYKIIEKKQPVAFWCNPISGHNTLYWYLQNLGQGPELLIRYENEEAVDDSQLPKDRFSAERLKGVDSTLKIQPAELGDSAVYLCASSLAGYEQYFGPGTRLTVT.

The rearrangement links TRBV10-3 to TRBJ2-5, with 11 bases aligning to TRBD1. CDR1 and CDR2 from the germline V gene are ENHRY and SYGVKD. The CDR3 has 16 amino acids. V lost 5 bases and J lost 4; bases outside the gene matches: 9. The CDR3 here is CAISTSPGQGGETQYF. Written as DNA, the CDR3 is TGTGCCATCAGTACTTCTCCGGGACAGGGGGGAGAGACCCAGTACTTC.

The gene calls are TRBV6-2 or TRBV6-3 and TRBJ1-1, with D hard to call. The CDR3 contains 12 residues. Trimming took off 5 bases at V and 4 bases at J, with 8 bases between the two ends. Germline-derived CDR1 and CDR2 are MNHEY and SVGEGT. The CDR3 sequence is CASSDTSTEAFF. In nucleotides, the CDR3 is TGTGCCAGCAGTGACACCTCCACTGAAGCTTTCTTT.

The V call is TRBV27, the J call TRBJ2-7; 7 bases fit TRBD1. CDR1 is MNHEY and CDR2 is SMNVEV in the germline V gene (reference sequence). The CDR3 covers 13 residues. The junction had 3 bases not matched to a gene; V was cut back by 6 bases and J by 1 base. In DNA, the CDR3 is TGTGCCAGCAGCCGCAGGGGGTCCTACGAGCAGTACTTC. Protein: CASSRRGSYEQYF.

The J gene is TRBJ2-3, the V gene TRBV29-1; 9 nucleotides line up with TRBD2. Germline values: CDR1 SQVTM, CDR2 ANQGSEA. After removal of 3 bases from V and 12 bases from J, the junction contained 7 bases not matched to a gene. This CDR3 is built from 12 residues. CDR3 nucleotide sequence: TGCAGCGTTGATCTGCGGGGGGGTTACCAGTATTTT. Translated: CSVDLRGGYQYF.

The V call is TRBV7-9, the J call TRBJ1-3; D unresolved. Trimming shortened V by 0 bases and J by 0 bases, and 6 bases separated the two germline ends. Germline CDR1 and CDR2: SEHNR and FQNEAQ (reference sequence). This CDR3 contains 15 residues. The CDR3 nucleotides are TGTGCCAGCAGCTTAGCACAGACCTCTGGAAACACCATATATTTT. Protein sequence: CASSLAQTSGNTIYF.

The chain joins TRBV19 to TRBJ1-5; TRBD1 matches 7 bases. The CDR3 runs 15 residues. Germline V CDR1 and CDR2: LNHDA, SQIVND (reference sequence). V lost 6 bases, J lost 4 bases, and 9 bases stayed unmatched. CDR3 sequence (DNA): TGTGCCAGTAGAATGGGACAGCAGATAAATCAGCCCCAGCATTTT. It encodes CASRMGQQINQPQHF. Full variable domain (outside the CDR3, taken from reference TRBV19 and TRBJ1-5): DGGITQSPKYLFRKEGQNVTLSCEQNLNHDAMYWYRQDPGQGLRLIYYSQIVNDFQKGDIAEGYSVSREKKESFPLTVTSAQKNPTAFYLCASRMGQQINQPQHFGDGTRLSIL.

The rearrangement joins TRBV6-1 to TRBJ1-2; D perhaps matches TRBD1 (5 bases). The CDR3 totals 15 residues. Trimming cost V 3 bases and J 8 bases, with 19 bases left between them. Germline CDR1 is MNHNS and CDR2 is SASEGT. CDR3 sequence reads: CASSELGSGRKGYTF. The CDR3 coding sequence is TGTGCCAGCAGTGAGTTGGGTTCAGGGAGGAAAGGCTACACCTTC.

The chain has TRBV5-4 and TRBJ1-1; D is uncertain. Germline V gives CDR1 SGHNT, CDR2 YYREEE (reference sequence). The length of the CDR3 is 15 residues. V was clipped by 2 bases and J by 4 bases, with 15 bases between them. The CDR3 is CASSLVRNPSTEAFF. CDR3 bases: TGTGCCAGCAGCTTAGTTAGAAACCCTAGCACTGAAGCTTTCTTT.

The genes are TRBV4-3 and TRBJ2-7; 11 nucleotides line up with TRBD2. The germline CDR1 and CDR2 sequences are LGHNA and YSLEER. Trimming at V came to 4 bases and at J to 3 bases, leaving 5 bases not matched to a gene. CDR3 size: 15 residues. Written as DNA, the CDR3 is TGCGCCAGCAGCCCGGGACTAGCGGTTGGCTACGAGCAGTACTTC. Residues: CASSPGLAVGYEQYF.

The rearrangement joins TRBV14 to TRBJ2-7, with a tentative D call TRBD2 (5 bases). The V gene lost 6 bases and the J gene lost 6 bases, with 12 bases spanning the gap. The CDR3 spans 12 residues. The V gene's germline CDR1 is SGHDN and CDR2 FVKESK. This CDR3 reads CASSSDWSEQYF. In DNA, the CDR3 is TGTGCCAGCAGTTCGGACTGGAGCGAGCAGTACTTC. The whole variable domain, remainder taken from reference TRBV14 and TRBJ2-7, is EAGVTQFPSHSVIEKGQTVTLRCDPISGHDNLYWYRRVMGKEIKFLLHFVKESKQDESGMPNNRFLAERTGGTYSTLKVQPAELEDSGVYFCASSSDWSEQYFGPGTRLTVT.